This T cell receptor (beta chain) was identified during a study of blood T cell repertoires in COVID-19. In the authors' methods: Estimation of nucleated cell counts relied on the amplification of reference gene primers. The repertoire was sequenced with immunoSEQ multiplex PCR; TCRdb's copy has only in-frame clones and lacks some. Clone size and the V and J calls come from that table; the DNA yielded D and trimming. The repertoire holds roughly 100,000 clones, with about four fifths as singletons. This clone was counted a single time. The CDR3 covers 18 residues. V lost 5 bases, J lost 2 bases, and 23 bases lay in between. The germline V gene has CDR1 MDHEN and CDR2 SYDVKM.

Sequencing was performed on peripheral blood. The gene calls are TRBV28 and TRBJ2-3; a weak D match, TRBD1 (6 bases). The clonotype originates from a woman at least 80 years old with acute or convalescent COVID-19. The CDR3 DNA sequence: TGTGCCAGCAGTGGGGGACAATCGGGACCACAGATCACAGATACGCAGTATTTT. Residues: CASSGGQSGPQITDTQYF.